This TCR beta chain was documented in a study of TIL therapy for anti-PD-1-resistant metastatic lung cancer. Time point here: pre-treatment sample, taken before nivolumab and TIL therapy. V was cut by 0 bases and J by 2 bases, with 12 bases left in between. Looked up from germline, CDR1 is SGHDT and CDR2 is YYEEEE. The CDR3 contains 16 residues. The immunoSEQ assay was v3. Assay used: immunoSEQ multiplex PCR; TCRdb lists only in-frame clones, some missing. The table lists tens of thousands of clones, 65% to 80% of them singletons. Sequences were derived from blood, sampled at baseline. This rearrangement joins TRBV5-6 to TRBJ2-4; no definite D call. This TCR was sampled from a man aged 70 or older with non-small cell lung cancer. The CDR3 sequence: CASSLGGPNPKNIQYF. CDR3 nucleotides: TGTGCCAGCAGCTTGGGAGGCCCAAACCCCAAAAACATTCAGTACTTC.